The rows below give T cell receptor beta chains drawn from one sample of a study of T cells in Graves' hyperthyroidism and ophthalmopathy. From the multiplex PCR reads, TCRdb called clonotypes with MiXCR, one entry per CDR3 protein. The table includes 530,000 or so distinct CDR3 sequences, under 20% detected once. What was sequenced was blood. Receptor source: a woman between 18 and 29 years old with Graves' ophthalmopathy. Each CDR3 is given with its conserved first and last residue. A D gene is named only where the DNA matches it firmly. Clone size, where shown, is once, few, many, or a class for clones that have expanded.

J	V	D	size	CDR3	DNA
TRBJ1-2	TRBV18	TRBD1	many	CTSSPTGTGDGYTF	TGTACCAGCTCACCTACCGGGACAGGGGATGGCTACACCTTC
TRBJ2-6	TRBV7-9	NA	many	CASLSSGANVLTF	TGTGCGTCGCTGTCCTCTGGGGCCAACGTCCTGACTTTC
TRBJ2-2	TRBV18	NA	many	CASSPIEGPTGELFF	TGTGCCAGCTCACCCATCGAGGGACCGACCGGGGAGCTGTTTTTT
TRBJ2-7	TRBV6-5	NA	few	CASSYGGDGSYEQYF	TGTGCCAGCAGTTACGGTGGGGACGGGTCCTACGAGCAGTACTTC
TRBJ1-5	TRBV2	TRBD1	many	CASGDRVNQPQHF	TGTGCCAGCGGTGACAGGGTGAATCAGCCCCAGCATTTT
TRBJ1-5	TRBV6-1	TRBD1	NA	CASSPGTGISNQPQHF	TGTGCCAGCAGCCCCGGGACAGGGATTAGCAATCAGCCCCAGCATTTT
TRBJ2-5	TRBV24-1	NA	few	CATSAITSQETQYF	TGTGCCACCAGTGCCATCACTAGTCAAGAGACCCAGTACTTC
TRBJ2-1	TRBV20-1	TRBD2	many	CSARGLAGPYNEQFF	TGCAGTGCTAGAGGACTAGCGGGCCCCTACAATGAGCAGTTCTTC
TRBJ1-2	TRBV15	NA	NA	CATSRDQYGYTF	TGTGCCACCAGCAGAGATCAGTATGGCTACACCTTC
TRBJ2-3	TRBV20-1	TRBD2	many	CSATTPGLAVRTDTQYF	TGCAGTGCTACCACACCGGGACTAGCAGTCCGCACAGATACGCAGTATTTT
TRBJ2-2	TRBV11-1	NA	many	CASSLDGLAGDTGELFF	TGTGCCAGCAGCTTAGATGGGCTAGCCGGAGACACCGGGGAGCTGTTTTTT
TRBJ2-1	TRBV2	NA	many	CASREGGPIYEQFF	TGTGCCAGCAGGGAGGGGGGGCCGATATATGAGCAGTTCTTC
TRBJ1-1	TRBV12-3/TRBV12-4	NA	many	CASSLKQGRAFF	TGTGCCAGCAGCCTTAAACAGGGACGCGCTTTCTTT
TRBJ1-1	TRBV20-1	NA	many	CSARIGVRTEAFF	TGCAGTGCTAGGATCGGCGTTCGAACTGAAGCTTTCTTT
TRBJ2-3	TRBV20-1	NA	few	CSASGAYGRTDTQYF	TGCAGTGCTAGCGGGGCGTATGGGCGTACAGATACGCAGTATTTT
TRBJ1-5	TRBV20-1	NA	few	CSATRSNQPQHF	TGCAGTGCGACCCGGAGCAATCAGCCCCAGCATTTT
TRBJ1-2	TRBV28	TRBD1	NA	CASSDRVGYTF	TGTGCCAGCAGTGACAGGGTTGGCTACACCTTC
TRBJ2-1	TRBV11-1	NA	NA	CASSGRGTGELEQFF	TGTGCCAGCAGCGGAAGGGGGACTGGGGAGTTGGAGCAGTTCTTC
TRBJ1-1	TRBV28	TRBD1	many	CASRIRGEMNTEAFF	TGTGCCAGCAGGATCAGGGGGGAGATGAACACTGAAGCTTTCTTT
TRBJ2-3	TRBV28	TRBD1	many	CASIPSDRATDTQYF	TGTGCCAGCATCCCCAGCGACAGGGCTACAGATACGCAGTATTTT
TRBJ2-5	TRBV28	NA	many	CASSPGSATQETQYF	TGTGCCAGCAGTCCTGGTTCCGCAACCCAAGAGACCCAGTACTTC
TRBJ1-1	TRBV5-6	NA	few	CASSLGGWTEAFF	TGTGCCAGCAGCTTAGGGGGTTGGACTGAAGCTTTCTTT